This entry features one TCR beta chain sequence. Its antigen is currently unknown. The data derive from a study of OX40 agonist ivuxolimab in advanced cancers. The table came from immunoSEQ multiplex PCR; TCRdb's copy has only in-frame clones and leaves some out. The data contain more than 40,000 clones, around 84% of them singletons. Points from the study as a whole: The antigens recognized by the expanded peripheral T cells, that is their antigen specificity, were not determined.

V shed 3 bases and J shed 8 bases, with 16 bases lying between them. The CDR3 consists of 13 residues. Germline CDR1 reads GTSNPN; CDR2 reads SVGIG (reference sequence). The chain links TRBV30 to TRBJ1-2, with a tentative D call TRBD1 (5 bases). Material: CD4+ or CD8+ T cells sorted from blood, obtained in a trial of the OX40 agonist ivuxolimab. This receptor was obtained from an adult with an advanced solid tumor such as melanoma, head and neck, liver or kidney cancer. The CDR3 protein is CAWSGGEAAGYTF. The DNA of the CDR3 is TGTGCCTGGAGCGGGGGGGAGGCCGCGGGCTACACCTTC.